The 27 T cell receptor beta chains reported below all come from one sample, sequenced in a study of cytomegalovirus exposure and HLA in healthy donors. Sequencing used immunoSEQ multiplex PCR; TCRdb keeps in-frame clones, though not all of them. This repertoire shows roughly 200,000 clones, around 86% found once; its top ten account for about 7.2%. Sequencing was carried out using PBMCs. The receptors come from a man aged 30-40 years in good health and CMV-seropositive.

V and J are TRBV28 and TRBJ2-1; D might be TRBD2 (7 bases). The CDR3 loop spans 16 amino acids. The V and J ends lost 5 bases and 4 bases respectively, with 18 bases between them. The V gene's germline CDR1 is MDHEN and CDR2 SYDVKM. CDR3 in amino acids: CASSPSGARGYNEQFF. CDR3 in DNA: TGTGCCAGCAGTCCAAGCGGGGCAAGGGGGTACAATGAGCAGTTCTTC.

This sequence joins TRBV6-1 and TRBJ2-5, with 11 bases fitting TRBD2. Germline CDR1 MNHNS, CDR2 SASEGT. V shed 6 bases and J 5 bases; nucleotides not matched to a gene: 8. This CDR3 has 15 amino acids. The CDR3 region has the DNA TGTGCCAGCAGGGCACTAGCGGGGGTCGTGGAGACCCAGTACTTC. Its translation: CASRALAGVVETQYF.

The V gene is TRBV6-4, the J gene TRBJ1-2; TRBD1 agrees at 8 bases. This CDR3 is built from 14 residues. Germline CDR1 is MRHNA and CDR2 is SNTAGT. CDR3: CASSPDREVYGYTF. In nucleotides, the CDR3 is TGTGCTTCAAGCCCGGACAGGGAGGTTTATGGCTACACCTTC.

As to this clone: Other nucleotide sequences in the sample specify the same CDR3. The CDR3 DNA reads TGCAGCGTTGGAGGGATACTCAATGGCTACACCTTC. Translated: CSVGGILNGYTF. The genes are TRBV29-1 and TRBJ1-2; D is unclear. Germline V gene lookup returns CDR1 SQVTM and CDR2 ANQGSEA. This CDR3 is 12 amino acids long. V was trimmed by 4 bases and J by 6 bases, leaving 12 bases between them.

The chain has TRBV7-6 and TRBJ1-4; 11 bases are a match to TRBD1. The CDR3 is made up of 16 amino acids. V lost 5 bases, J lost 5 bases, and 7 bases stayed unmatched. Germline assignment: CDR1 SGHVS and CDR2 FNYEAQ. CDR3 DNA sequence: TGTGCCAGCAGCCTCAATAGGGACAGGGGGAATGAAAAACTGTTTTTT. It codes for CASSLNRDRGNEKLFF.

The gene calls are TRBV2 and TRBJ1-2; the D is unclear. CDR1 and CDR2 (germline): SNHLY, FYNNEI. Trimming cost V 8 bases and J 3 bases, with 10 bases left between them. The length of the CDR3 is 12 residues. The DNA of the CDR3 is TGTGCCAGCCGCTGGAGTGACTATGGCTACACCTTC. Amino acids: CASRWSDYGYTF. Based on the CDR3 plus reference TRBV2 and TRBJ1-2, the full variable domain is EPEVTQTPSHQVTQMGQEVILRCVPISNHLYFYWYRQILGQKVEFLVSFYNNEISEKSEIFDDQFSVERPDGSNFTLKIRSTKLEDSAMYFCASRWSDYGYTFGSGTRLTVV.

The V call is TRBV5-6, the J call TRBJ2-7; D gene unclear. Trimming removed 4 bases from V and 4 bases from J, with 6 bases in between. CDR3 length: 11 residues. The germline gives CDR1 SGHDT, CDR2 YYEEEE. DNA for the CDR3: TGTGCCAGCAGCGAATCTTACGAGCAGTACTTC. Translation: CASSESYEQYF.

This rearrangement joins TRBV7-7 to TRBJ2-1; 9 bases fit TRBD2. This CDR3 has 16 amino acids. After removal of 1 base from V and 6 bases from J, the junction contained 7 bases not matched to a gene. Per germline, CDR1 SSHAT and CDR2 FNYEAQ (reference sequence). CDR3 loop: CASSLETAGGRNEQFF. CDR3 in DNA: TGTGCCAGCAGCTTAGAAACGGCGGGGGGGCGCAATGAGCAGTTCTTC.

This clone has a handful of counts. The rearrangement links TRBV27 to TRBJ2-7; maybe TRBD1 (6 bases). This CDR3 has 14 residues. CDR1 is MNHEY and CDR2 is SMNVEV in the germline V gene (reference sequence). V dropped 4 bases and J dropped 2 bases, with 12 bases sitting between them. In DNA, the CDR3 is TGTGCCAGCAGTTCCCTCCAGGGGCCCTACGAGCAGTACTTC. Protein: CASSSLQGPYEQYF.

This clone was observed a handful of times. The chain is built from TRBV19 and TRBJ2-1, with D maybe TRBD1 (6 bases). V dropped 7 bases and J dropped 4 bases, with 17 bases sitting between them. Per germline, CDR1 LNHDA and CDR2 SQIVND (reference sequence). The CDR3 has 15 amino acids. CDR3 coding DNA: TGTGCCAGTACTTTTGGACAGAGTCGATACAATGAGCAGTTCTTC. Translation gives CASTFGQSRYNEQFF.

The chain employs TRBV5-4 and TRBJ1-1; 9 nucleotides align to TRBD1. The CDR3 contains 14 residues. The ends lost 4 bases at V and 1 base at J; junction bases unmatched: 2. Per germline, CDR1 SGHNT and CDR2 YYREEE (reference sequence). In nucleotides, the CDR3 is TGTGCCAGCAGCCCGGGACAGGGGAACACTGAAGCTTTCTTT. This codes for CASSPGQGNTEAFF. The complete variable domain, with remaining parts taken from reference TRBV5-4 and TRBJ1-1, reads ETGVTQSPTHLIKTRGQQVTLRCSSQSGHNTVSWYQQALGQGPQFIFQYYREEENGRGNFPPRFSGLQFPNYSSELNVNALELDDSALYLCASSPGQGNTEAFFGQGTRLTVV.

The chain employs TRBV4-3 and TRBJ1-4; D is possibly TRBD1 (6 bases). This CDR3 region has 15 residues. CDR1 is LGHNA, CDR2 YSLEER, per germline. Trimming pared 4 bases from V and 0 bases from J, leaving 9 bases between. The CDR3 DNA reads as TGCGCCAGCAGCCCTTGGACAGCAACTAATGAAAAACTGTTTTTT. It specifies CASSPWTATNEKLFF.

V and J are TRBV12-5 and TRBJ2-7; D gene uncertain. Looked up from germline, CDR1 is LGHNT and CDR2 is FRNRAP. The V end was cut by 2 bases, the J end by 2 bases, with 4 bases between. The CDR3 extends over 12 amino acids. CDR3 sequence: CASGLPAYEQYF. The CDR3 bases are TGTGCTAGTGGTTTGCCCGCCTACGAGCAGTACTTC.

V and J are TRBV7-2 and TRBJ2-1, with D uncertain. CDR3 size: 14 residues. V shed 6 bases and J shed 2 bases, with 11 bases lying between them. In germline, CDR1 is SGHTA, CDR2 FQGNSA. CDR3 bases: TGTGCCAGCAGGGCAGGAGCGACCTACAATGAGCAGTTCTTC. Its translation: CASRAGATYNEQFF.

A single count supports this clone. CDR3 in amino acids: CASSPHGAHQETQYF. The CDR3 DNA is TGCGCCAGCAGCCCTCACGGGGCCCACCAAGAGACCCAGTACTTC. The chain has TRBV5-1 and TRBJ2-5; D possibly matches TRBD1 or TRBD2 (5 bases each). V was cut by 4 bases and J by 0 bases, with 13 bases left in between. CDR3 size: 15 residues. Germline CDR1 and CDR2: SGHRS and YFSETQ. The whole variable domain, remainder taken from reference TRBV5-1 and TRBJ2-5, is KAGVTQTPRYLIKTRGQQVTLSCSPISGHRSVSWYQQTPGQGLQFLFEYFSETQRNKGNFPGRFSGRQFSNSRSEMNVSTLELGDSALYLCASSPHGAHQETQYFGPGTRLLVL.

This clone was seen only once. The rearrangement uses TRBV6-5 and TRBJ2-3; D remains unclear. Deletions cut 2 bases from V and 7 bases from J, with 4 bases between. The CDR3 is 11 amino acids. CDR1 and CDR2 from the germline V gene are MNHEY and SVGAGI. CDR3 sequence reads: CASSYLNTQYF. The CDR3 DNA sequence: TGTGCCAGCAGTTACCTTAATACGCAGTATTTT.

V gene TRBV30 combines with J gene TRBJ2-7; TRBD1 aligns across 12 bases. The J segment lost 5 bases and the V segment lost 0 bases, leaving 5 bases of the junction unmatched. The CDR3 loop spans 15 amino acids. Germline V gives CDR1 GTSNPN, CDR2 SVGIG (reference sequence). The CDR3 here is CAWSVGTGGGHEQYF. CDR3 sequence (DNA): TGTGCCTGGAGTGTTGGGACAGGGGGCGGGCACGAGCAGTACTTC.

The chain couples TRBV7-3 to TRBJ2-3; 10 bases fit TRBD1. CDR3 size: 15 residues. The J segment lost 5 bases and the V segment lost 3 bases, leaving 5 bases of the junction unmatched. Germline-derived CDR1 and CDR2 are SGHTA and FQGTGA. This CDR3 reads CASSFTRDRGDTQYF. CDR3 bases: TGTGCCAGCAGCTTCACCCGGGACAGGGGAGATACGCAGTATTTT.

In DNA, the CDR3 is TGTGCCAGCAGTGCTGGGACTAGCGGGAGAGATACGCAGTATTTT. It specifies CASSAGTSGRDTQYF. This chain uses TRBV27 with TRBJ2-3; TRBD2 aligns across 14 bases. The V gene's germline CDR1 is MNHEY and CDR2 SMNVEV (reference sequence). CDR3 length: 15 amino acids. The junction had 3 bases not matched to a gene; V was cut back by 5 bases and J by 5 bases.

This rearrangement joins TRBV4-2 to TRBJ1-5; a possible D gene is TRBD1 (5 bases). The ends were cut back, 1 base at V and 7 bases at J, with 14 bases in the middle. Germline lookup yields CDR1 LGHNA and CDR2 YNFKEQ. CDR3 length: 15 residues. This CDR3 is CASSQGRTEGQPQHF. The DNA of the CDR3 is TGTGCCAGCAGCCAAGGCAGGACTGAGGGGCAGCCCCAGCATTTT.

This chain uses TRBV2 with TRBJ1-1; the D is unclear. Trimming stripped 3 bases from V and 1 base from J, with 6 bases between. CDR1 is SNHLY and CDR2 is FYNNEI in the germline V gene. The CDR3 is 13 residues long. The CDR3 DNA reads TGTGCCAGCAGTGAGAGGTGGAACACTGAAGCTTTCTTT. This gives the protein CASSERWNTEAFF. The variable domain in full, completed from reference TRBV2 and TRBJ1-1, reads EPEVTQTPSHQVTQMGQEVILRCVPISNHLYFYWYRQILGQKVEFLVSFYNNEISEKSEIFDDQFSVERPDGSNFTLKIRSTKLEDSAMYFCASSERWNTEAFFGQGTRLTVV.

This clone was observed a few times. J is TRBJ2-3 and V is TRBV9; D gene uncertain. Between the trimmed V and J ends, which lost 0 bases and 6 bases, there was a span of 2 bases. This CDR3 spans 11 amino acids. Germline V lookup: CDR1 SGDLS, CDR2 YYNGEE. This CDR3 is CASSVEDTQYF. In DNA form, the CDR3 reads TGTGCCAGCAGCGTAGAGGATACGCAGTATTTT.

The sample holds one count of this clone. The chain employs TRBV28 and TRBJ1-5; possible D gene TRBD1, 5 bases. The ends were cut back, 7 bases at V and 9 bases at J, with 16 bases in the middle. Germline CDR1 is MDHEN and CDR2 is SYDVKM. The CDR3 is made up of 13 amino acids. CDR3 amino acids: CASTGQWVGPQHF. The CDR3, as DNA: TGTGCCAGCACAGGGCAATGGGTTGGGCCCCAGCATTTT. The full variable domain, in which reference TRBV28 and TRBJ1-5 provide the parts outside the CDR3, is DVKVTQSSRYLVKRTGEKVFLECVQDMDHENMFWYRQDPGLGLRLIYFSYDVKMKEKGDIPEGYSVSREKKERFSLILESASTNQTSMYLCASTGQWVGPQHFGDGTRLSIL.

The genes are TRBV5-1 and TRBJ2-1, with 8 positions matching TRBD2. V trimming: 4 bases; J trimming: 9 bases; junction bases outside the gene matches: 9. The germline V gene has CDR1 SGHRS and CDR2 YFSETQ. The CDR3 has 14 amino acids. CDR3 loop: CASSISGKPVEQFF. The CDR3 DNA sequence: TGCGCCAGCAGCATTAGCGGGAAGCCGGTTGAGCAGTTCTTC.

The chain joins TRBV5-6 to TRBJ2-5; D is possibly TRBD1 or TRBD2 (5 bases each). V lost 4 bases and J 3 bases, leaving 10 bases between the germline ends. This CDR3 is built from 13 residues. Germline assignment: CDR1 SGHDT and CDR2 YYEEEE. CDR3 in amino acids: CASSLGTEETQYF. In nucleotides, the CDR3 is TGTGCCAGCAGCCTCGGGACGGAAGAGACCCAGTACTTC. Supplemented by reference TRBV5-6 and TRBJ2-5, the full variable domain reads DAGVTQSPTHLIKTRGQQVTLRCSPKSGHDTVSWYQQALGQGPQFIFQYYEEEERQRGNFPDRFSGHQFPNYSSELNVNALLLGDSALYLCASSLGTEETQYFGPGTRLLVL.

The CDR3 region has the DNA TGTGCCAGCAGCTCAGAGGGGGCCGAGAATGAGCAGTTCTTC. Residues: CASSSEGAENEQFF. The chain couples TRBV7-2 to TRBJ2-1; 7 bases match TRBD1. V shed 4 bases, J shed 7 bases, and the junction held 7 bases outside the gene matches. The CDR3 has 14 residues. CDR1 is SGHTA and CDR2 is FQGNSA in the germline V gene.

This chain connects TRBV18 to TRBJ1-5, with 9 bases fitting TRBD1. V lost 5 bases and J lost 6; bases outside the gene matches: 11. The CDR3 has 16 amino acids. Germline assignment: CDR1 KGHSH and CDR2 LQKENI. The CDR3 loop is CASSVAGQGGSQPQHF. CDR3 coding DNA: TGTGCCAGCTCAGTCGCGGGACAGGGTGGATCTCAGCCCCAGCATTTT. The variable domain in full, completed from reference TRBV18 and TRBJ1-5, reads NAGVMQNPRHLVRRRGQEARLRCSPMKGHSHVYWYRQLPEEGLKFMVYLQKENIIDESGMPKERFSAEFPKEGPSILRIQQVVRGDSAAYFCASSVAGQGGSQPQHFGDGTRLSIL.